This entry features one TCR beta chain sequence. Its antigen is as yet unknown. V trimming: 6 bases; J trimming: 6 bases; junction bases outside the gene matches: 10. This CDR3 comprises 15 residues. Germline V gene sequence: CDR1 MNHNS, CDR2 SASEGT. The sample belongs to a study of T cell repertoires in cytomegalovirus infection. TCRdb analysed the reads with MiXCR anew, one entry per CDR3 protein. The sample holds a few hundred thousand distinct CDR3 sequences; about 44% are singletons and the top ten take around two fifths. The sequence derives from a human donor in good health (CMV status not recorded). Some clones in this sample may be carry-over from other donors' samples. Source: cultured PBMCs, taken from culture after CMV antigen stimulation. V gene TRBV6-1 combines with J gene TRBJ2-2; 7 positions match TRBD2. The CDR3 is CASRPGTTVSGELFF. Written as DNA, the CDR3 is TGTGCCAGCAGACCCGGGACTACCGTATCCGGGGAGCTGTTTTTT.